These 9 T cell receptor beta chains were sequenced from one sample in a study of T-cell reconstitution after alpha-beta-depleted transplantation in children. A library of TCRbeta sequences, prepared with unique molecular identifiers, was generated. TCRdb recomputed calls from the PCR reads with MiXCR, one row per CDR3 protein. This table holds 500,000 to 750,000 distinct CDR3 sequences, approximately 13% found once. This specimen was PBMCs, mostly from graft donor cells, taken 360 days after TCRalphabeta/CD19-depleted stem cell transplant. The receptors derive from a male patient between 10 and 17 years old who had a stem cell transplant for acute myeloid leukemia, so the T cells may come from the graft donor.

The chain is built from TRBV29-1 and TRBJ2-3; 8 bases align to TRBD1. Germline values: CDR1 SQVTM, CDR2 ANQGSEA. J lost 0 bases, V lost 4 bases, and 0 bases had no gene match. This CDR3 comprises 13 residues. The CDR3 region has the DNA TGCAGCGTTGGGGACAGGAGCACAGATACGCAGTATTTT. Translation: CSVGDRSTDTQYF.

This clonotype was seen only a few times. The CDR3 sequence: CSASQLLKAYEQYF. Here the CDR3 DNA reads TGCAGTGCTAGCCAACTTCTCAAGGCCTACGAGCAGTACTTC. The V and J genes are TRBV20-1 and TRBJ2-7; D remains unclear. The CDR3 length is 14 residues. V was shortened by 3 bases and J by 2 bases, with 14 bases between the two germline ends. CDR1 is DFQATT, CDR2 SNEGSKA, per germline (reference sequence).

This clonotype was seen ten or more times. The gene calls are TRBV30 and TRBJ2-1, with D unclear. CDR1 and CDR2 (germline): GTSNPN, SVGIG (reference sequence). The V and J ends lost 3 bases and 6 bases respectively, with 6 bases between them. CDR3 size: 11 residues. The chain's CDR3 is CAWRAFNEQFF. CDR3 nucleotides: TGTGCCTGGAGGGCCTTCAATGAGCAGTTCTTC.

This clonotype was detected ten times or more. This chain connects TRBV12-3 or TRBV12-4 to TRBJ1-1; D is perhaps TRBD1 (5 bases). The CDR3 runs to 11 residues. V shed 6 bases and J shed 6 bases, with 8 bases lying between them. In nucleotides, the CDR3 is TGTGCCAGCAGCTTGGGACCTGAAGCTTTCTTT. Translation gives CASSLGPEAFF.

This clonotype was seen a few times. The chain recombines TRBV6-2 or TRBV6-3 with TRBJ1-5; 9 nucleotides line up with TRBD1. The junction had 18 bases not matched to a gene; V was cut back by 2 bases and J by 4 bases. The CDR3 is 20 amino acids. The V gene's germline CDR1 is MNHEY and CDR2 SVGEGT. CDR3 bases: TGTGCCAGCAGTTACCCGGGACAGGGTAGTTTGTTTTCGTATAATCAGCCCCAGCATTTT. It is translated as CASSYPGQGSLFSYNQPQHF.

This clonotype came up many times. V and J are TRBV13 and TRBJ2-7; 7 bases agree with TRBD1. The V segment lost 7 bases and the J segment 1 base; nucleotides outside the gene matches: 13. Germline V gives CDR1 PRHDT, CDR2 FYEKMQ (reference sequence). This CDR3 contains 16 residues. The CDR3 nucleotides are TGTGCCAGCAACTCCCTGACAGGGTCTGATTCCTACGAGCAGTACTTC. This gives the protein CASNSLTGSDSYEQYF.

This clonotype was picked up many times. The chain is built from TRBV29-1 and TRBJ2-5, with no clear D. The CDR3 runs 15 residues. The germline gives CDR1 SQVTM, CDR2 ANQGSEA. Trimming removed 5 bases at V and 4 bases at J, with 20 bases between. The CDR3 DNA reads TGCAGCGTTCTACAAGCCGGGCTATGGGGAGAGACCCAGTACTTC. Protein: CSVLQAGLWGETQYF.

This clonotype was seen ten or more times. The J gene is TRBJ2-1, the V gene TRBV4-2; TRBD1 or TRBD2 may be the D gene (6 bases each). CDR3 length: 17 amino acids. V was trimmed by 4 bases and J by 0 bases, leaving 16 bases between them. Looked up from germline, CDR1 is LGHNA and CDR2 is YNFKEQ. The CDR3 protein is CASSPKGGSYSYNEQFF. The CDR3 coding sequence is TGTGCCAGCAGCCCCAAGGGGGGAAGCTACTCCTACAATGAGCAGTTCTTC.

This clonotype was seen repeatedly, ten times or more. The CDR3 reads CASSLGGQLAKNIQYF. In nucleotides, the CDR3 is TGTGCCAGCAGTTTAGGTGGACAACTAGCCAAAAACATTCAGTACTTC. V is TRBV28 and J is TRBJ2-4; D possibly corresponds to TRBD1 (5 bases). Germline lookup yields CDR1 MDHEN and CDR2 SYDVKM. Trimming cost V 2 bases and J 0 bases, with 11 bases left between them. This CDR3 is 16 amino acids long.